A single sample gave rise to the 23 T cell receptor beta chains below, sequenced in a study of T cells in Graves' hyperthyroidism and ophthalmopathy. Template material for amplifying TCR beta CDR3 regions consisted of RNA transcripts. When the TCR CDR3 underwent first-round RT-PCR, the HTBI primer set was used. TCRdb ran MiXCR on the multiplex PCR reads and lists one entry per CDR3 protein. The table has over 200,000 distinct CDR3 sequences, 17% seen once. The specimen sequenced was blood. These receptors came from a man aged 50 to 60 with Graves' hyperthyroidism.

This clonotype was observed at least ten times. The V and J genes are TRBV18 and TRBJ2-5; D gene uncertain. V lost 6 bases and J 4 bases, leaving 9 bases between the germline ends. The CDR3 sequence is 12 residues long. The germline V gene has CDR1 KGHSH and CDR2 LQKENI. The CDR3, as DNA: TGTGCCAGCTCCCGGATTCGAGAGACCCAGTACTTC. Translating it yields CASSRIRETQYF.

To note about this clonotype: At one end, the junction sequence differs from germline, possibly due to a read error. The chain is built from TRBV9 and TRBJ2-1, with 7 bases lining up with TRBD1. The germline gives CDR1 SGDLS, CDR2 YYNGEE. The CDR3 runs 16 residues. CDR3 nucleotides: TGTGCCAGCAACGTAGAGAGCAGGGGGTCCTACAATGAGCAGTTCTTC. Its protein is CASNVESRGSYNEQFF.

The table lists this clonotype with many counts. This CDR3 is CASSPQPGGTYEQYF. The CDR3 DNA reads TGTGCCAGCAGCCCGCAACCGGGGGGGACCTACGAGCAGTACTTC. V usage is TRBV11-2 and J usage is TRBJ2-7, with 8 bases aligning to TRBD2. The germline gives CDR1 SGHAT, CDR2 FQNNGV. V dropped 5 bases and J dropped 2; count of bases not matched to a gene: 8. CDR3 size: 15 residues.

There are many counts of this clonotype. The J gene is TRBJ1-4, the V gene TRBV12-3 or TRBV12-4; D unclear. The ends were cut back, 3 bases at V and 6 bases at J, with 11 bases in the middle. The CDR3 runs to 14 residues. The CDR3 region has the DNA TGTGCCAGCAGTTTTCAAGGGTTTGATGAAAAACTGTTTTTT. Translation gives CASSFQGFDEKLFF.

This clonotype has at least ten counts. Here the CDR3 DNA reads TGTGCCAGCAGAACGGGAGGGCCGGACACCGGGGAGCTGTTTTTT. It codes for CASRTGGPDTGELFF. This chain connects TRBV6-1 to TRBJ2-2; 8 bases align to TRBD2. Germline loops: CDR1 MNHNS, CDR2 SASEGT. V gave up 6 bases and J gave up 3 bases; unmatched junction bases: 6. This CDR3 comprises 15 residues.

This clonotype was seen at least ten times. This rearrangement joins TRBV20-1 to TRBJ2-7; 8 nucleotides match TRBD2. The CDR3 is made up of 15 amino acids. Germline trimming cut 1 base from V and 3 bases from J; bases unmatched to any gene: 8. CDR1 and CDR2 (germline): DFQATT, SNEGSKA (reference sequence). DNA for the CDR3: TGCAGTGCTAGAGGTGGTCTAGCGGGTAGCTACGAGCAGTACTTC. Its protein product is CSARGGLAGSYEQYF.

This clonotype was seen repeatedly, ten times or more. V gene TRBV20-1 combines with J gene TRBJ2-7; either TRBD1 or TRBD2 may supply D (5 bases each). Germline-derived CDR1 and CDR2 are DFQATT and SNEGSKA (reference sequence). The CDR3 has 15 residues. Trimming took off 6 bases at V and 3 bases at J, with 21 bases between the two ends. Here the CDR3 reads CSANRGRESIYEQYF. The CDR3 DNA is TGCAGTGCCAATAGGGGAAGGGAGTCAATCTACGAGCAGTACTTC.

The table lists this clonotype with many counts. The gene calls are TRBV19 and TRBJ1-2; maybe TRBD1 (6 bases). V lost 1 base to trimming and J lost 4 bases, with 19 bases between them. Looked up from germline, CDR1 is LNHDA and CDR2 is SQIVND (reference sequence). The CDR3 covers 17 residues. The CDR3 here is CASSIAGAGPSGYGYTF. As DNA, the CDR3 is TGTGCCAGTAGTATAGCGGGGGCCGGGCCGAGCGGCTATGGCTACACCTTC.

The J gene is TRBJ2-1, the V gene TRBV10-2; TRBD2 agrees at 7 bases. Germline CDR1 and CDR2: WSHSY and SAAADI. CDR3 length: 14 amino acids. Trimming removed 8 bases from V and 7 bases from J; junction bases left unmatched: 11. The CDR3 reads CASLSRLAGNEQFF. DNA of the CDR3: TGCGCCAGCTTGAGTCGACTAGCAGGGAATGAGCAGTTCTTC.

This clonotype came up many times. V gene TRBV5-1 combines with J gene TRBJ2-7, with 10 bases aligning to TRBD1. Looked up from germline, CDR1 is SGHRS and CDR2 is YFSETQ. This CDR3 has 14 amino acids. V shed 2 bases, J shed 7 bases, and the junction held 6 bases outside the gene matches. The CDR3 is CASSFRTGGKEQYF. CDR3 bases: TGCGCCAGCAGCTTCCGGACAGGGGGTAAAGAGCAGTACTTC. Full variable domain (outside the CDR3, taken from reference TRBV5-1 and TRBJ2-7): KAGVTQTPRYLIKTRGQQVTLSCSPISGHRSVSWYQQTPGQGLQFLFEYFSETQRNKGNFPGRFSGRQFSNSRSEMNVSTLELGDSALYLCASSFRTGGKEQYFGPGTRLTVT.

The table lists this clonotype with many counts. This sequence joins TRBV5-1 and TRBJ2-7; D is unclear. V lost 3 bases, J lost 2 bases, and 6 bases lay in between. Germline assignment: CDR1 SGHRS and CDR2 YFSETQ. The length of the CDR3 is 12 residues. The DNA of the CDR3 is TGCGCCAGCAGCTCATACACCTACGAGCAGTACTTC. This encodes CASSSYTYEQYF. Drawing the rest from reference TRBV5-1 and TRBJ2-7, the complete variable domain is KAGVTQTPRYLIKTRGQQVTLSCSPISGHRSVSWYQQTPGQGLQFLFEYFSETQRNKGNFPGRFSGRQFSNSRSEMNVSTLELGDSALYLCASSSYTYEQYFGPGTRLTVT.

This clonotype came up once. The chain recombines TRBV5-1 with TRBJ2-7; no reliable D call. With 4 bases removed from V and 5 bases from J, the gap between germline ends came to 22 bases. The CDR3 has 16 residues. CDR1 is SGHRS, CDR2 YFSETQ, per germline. CDR3 amino acids: CASSLTRSAITHEQYF. CDR3 in DNA: TGCGCCAGCAGCCTGACGCGATCCGCGATCACCCACGAGCAGTACTTC.

The genes are TRBV6-1 and TRBJ2-2, with D possibly TRBD2 on 5 matching bases. This CDR3 comprises 15 residues. The germline gives CDR1 MNHNS, CDR2 SASEGT. Between the trimmed V and J ends, which lost 6 bases and 2 bases, there was a span of 13 bases. The CDR3 region has the DNA TGTGCCAGCAGACCAGCGGCCATTAACACCGGGGAGCTGTTTTTT. As protein: CASRPAAINTGELFF.

This chain links TRBV5-1 with TRBJ1-1; maybe TRBD1 (6 bases). Germline CDR1 is SGHRS and CDR2 is YFSETQ. The CDR3 is 16 amino acids. Trimming took 4 bases from V and 3 from J, leaving 19 bases between them. This CDR3 is CASSRDGVGGHTEAFF. The CDR3 region has the DNA TGCGCCAGCAGCCGTGACGGTGTGGGGGGCCACACTGAAGCTTTCTTT.

This clonotype was seen more than once but under ten times. The chain joins TRBV19 to TRBJ1-5; 7 bases fit TRBD1. The length of the CDR3 is 14 residues. The junction had 6 bases not matched to a gene; V was cut back by 4 bases and J by 6 bases. Germline assignment: CDR1 LNHDA and CDR2 SQIVND (reference sequence). In nucleotides, the CDR3 is TGTGCCAGTAGTAACAGACAGGGAGGTCAGCCCCAGCATTTT. It yields the protein CASSNRQGGQPQHF.

This clonotype was picked up many times. As DNA, the CDR3 is TGTGCCAGCAGCCAAGGGCAAGATACGCAGTATTTT. Amino acids: CASSQGQDTQYF. The genes are TRBV3-1 and TRBJ2-3; no clear D. The V end lost 1 base, the J end lost 5 bases, and 4 bases lay between the germline ends. Germline V gene lookup returns CDR1 LGHDT and CDR2 YNNKEL (reference sequence). The CDR3 covers 12 residues.

This clonotype has ten or more counts. V gene TRBV28 combines with J gene TRBJ2-1; no clear D. Germline values: CDR1 MDHEN, CDR2 SYDVKM. With 5 bases removed from V and 8 bases from J, the gap between germline ends came to 13 bases. This CDR3 has 13 amino acids. The CDR3 region is CASSVVRPHEQFF. CDR3 in DNA: TGTGCCAGCAGTGTAGTCAGACCCCATGAGCAGTTCTTC.

Ten or more counts support this clonotype. V usage is TRBV3-1 and J usage is TRBJ1-1; D unclear. With 6 bases removed from V and 1 base from J, the gap between germline ends came to 12 bases. The CDR3 length is 14 residues. Germline values: CDR1 LGHDT, CDR2 YNNKEL (reference sequence). The CDR3: CASRATPQNTEAFF. The CDR3 nucleotides are TGTGCCAGCAGGGCTACACCACAGAACACTGAAGCTTTCTTT.

This clonotype was picked up a small number of times. This chain links TRBV11-1 with TRBJ2-3; D not certain. Trimming shortened V by 4 bases and J by 11 bases, and 19 bases separated the two germline ends. The CDR3 runs to 14 residues. Germline lookup yields CDR1 SGHAT and CDR2 FQDESV (reference sequence). CDR3 in amino acids: CASSYSGDLSGQYF. CDR3 bases: TGTGCCAGCAGCTATTCCGGCGATCTGTCCGGGCAGTATTTT.

The chain combines TRBV5-1 with TRBJ2-3, with TRBD2 matching 12 bases. Unmatched junction bases numbered 21, after V lost 6 bases and J lost 4 bases. This CDR3 spans 20 amino acids. Germline lookup yields CDR1 SGHRS and CDR2 YFSETQ. CDR3 amino acids: CASTITNPQTSGSGADTQYF. CDR3 coding DNA: TGCGCCAGCACCATAACCAATCCCCAGACTAGCGGGAGTGGAGCAGATACGCAGTATTTT.

The table lists this clonotype with a few counts. V is TRBV7-9 and J is TRBJ2-2; TRBD2 agrees at 10 bases. This CDR3 has 16 amino acids. V was clipped by 6 bases and J by 6 bases; unmatched bases: 10. CDR1 and CDR2 from the germline V gene are SEHNR and FQNEAQ (reference sequence). In nucleotides, the CDR3 is TGTGCCAGCAGGCCCCTAGCGGGAGCGGGAGCCGGGGAGCTGTTTTTT. The encoded protein is CASRPLAGAGAGELFF. The whole variable domain, remainder taken from reference TRBV7-9 and TRBJ2-2, is DTGVSQNPRHKITKRGQNVTFRCDPISEHNRLYWYRQTLGQGPEFLTYFQNEAQLEKSRLLSDRFSAERPKGSFSTLEIQRTEQGDSAMYLCASRPLAGAGAGELFFGEGSRLTVL.

The gene calls are TRBV28 and TRBJ2-1; D gene ambiguous. Trimming shortened V by 5 bases and J by 14 bases, and 16 bases separated the two germline ends. Germline V CDR1 and CDR2: MDHEN, SYDVKM. The CDR3 loop spans 12 amino acids. The CDR3 DNA reads TGTGCCAGCAGTACCCCACGGGTCCCTGAGTTCTTC. Protein sequence: CASSTPRVPEFF.

This clonotype has more than one count but fewer than ten. V gene TRBV2 combines with J gene TRBJ2-2; D might be TRBD1 or TRBD2, each matching 7 bases. Germline V gene sequence: CDR1 SNHLY, CDR2 FYNNEI. The CDR3 is made up of 14 amino acids. Trimming stripped 6 bases from V and 5 bases from J, with 13 bases between. This CDR3 is CASRVQGGTGELFF. The DNA of the CDR3 is TGTGCCAGCAGGGTGCAGGGGGGGACCGGGGAGCTGTTTTTT.